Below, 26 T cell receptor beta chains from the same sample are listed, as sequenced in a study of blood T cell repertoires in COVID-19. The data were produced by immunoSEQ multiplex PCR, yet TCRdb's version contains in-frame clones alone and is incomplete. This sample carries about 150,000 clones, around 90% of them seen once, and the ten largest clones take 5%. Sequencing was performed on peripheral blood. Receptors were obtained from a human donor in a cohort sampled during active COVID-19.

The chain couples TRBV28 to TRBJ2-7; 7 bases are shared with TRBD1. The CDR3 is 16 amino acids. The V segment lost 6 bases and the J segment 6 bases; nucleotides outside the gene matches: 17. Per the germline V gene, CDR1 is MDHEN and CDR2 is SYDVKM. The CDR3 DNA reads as TGTGCCAGCAGCATCCTACAGGGGTGGGTTCAGCGCGAGCAGTACTTC. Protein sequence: CASSILQGWVQREQYF.

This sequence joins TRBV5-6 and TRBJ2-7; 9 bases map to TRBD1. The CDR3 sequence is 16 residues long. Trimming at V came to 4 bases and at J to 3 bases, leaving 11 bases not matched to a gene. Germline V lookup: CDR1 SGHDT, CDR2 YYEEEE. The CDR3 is CASSPPIGTGFYEQYF. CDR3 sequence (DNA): TGTGCCAGCAGCCCCCCCATCGGGACAGGGTTCTACGAGCAGTACTTC. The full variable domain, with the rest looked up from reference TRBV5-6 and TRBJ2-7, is DAGVTQSPTHLIKTRGQQVTLRCSPKSGHDTVSWYQQALGQGPQFIFQYYEEEERQRGNFPDRFSGHQFPNYSSELNVNALLLGDSALYLCASSPPIGTGFYEQYFGPGTRLTVT.

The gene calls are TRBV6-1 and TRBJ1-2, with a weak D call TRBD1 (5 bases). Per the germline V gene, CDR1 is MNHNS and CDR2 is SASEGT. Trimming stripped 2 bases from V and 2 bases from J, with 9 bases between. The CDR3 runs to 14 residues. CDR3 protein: CASSESGLNYGYTF. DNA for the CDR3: TGTGCCAGCAGTGAATCGGGACTAAACTATGGCTACACCTTC.

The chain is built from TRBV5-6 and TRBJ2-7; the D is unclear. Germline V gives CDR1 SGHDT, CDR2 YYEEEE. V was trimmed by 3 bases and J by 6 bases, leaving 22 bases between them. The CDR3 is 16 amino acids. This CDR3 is CASSSQLRGSNGEQYF. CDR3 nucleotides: TGTGCCAGCAGCTCTCAACTCCGAGGATCTAACGGCGAGCAGTACTTC.

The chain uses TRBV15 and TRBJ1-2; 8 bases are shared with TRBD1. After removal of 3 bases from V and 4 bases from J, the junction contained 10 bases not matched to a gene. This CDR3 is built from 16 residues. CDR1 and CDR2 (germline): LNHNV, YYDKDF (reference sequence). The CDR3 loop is CATSSDRRQGPYGYTF. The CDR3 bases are TGTGCCACCAGCAGCGATCGGCGACAGGGGCCCTATGGCTACACCTTC.

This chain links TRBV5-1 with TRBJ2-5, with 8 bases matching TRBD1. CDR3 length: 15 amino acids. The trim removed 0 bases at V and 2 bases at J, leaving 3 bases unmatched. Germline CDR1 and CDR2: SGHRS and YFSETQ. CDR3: CASSLVDRAQETQYF. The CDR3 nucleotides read TGCGCCAGCAGCTTGGTGGACAGGGCACAAGAGACCCAGTACTTC.

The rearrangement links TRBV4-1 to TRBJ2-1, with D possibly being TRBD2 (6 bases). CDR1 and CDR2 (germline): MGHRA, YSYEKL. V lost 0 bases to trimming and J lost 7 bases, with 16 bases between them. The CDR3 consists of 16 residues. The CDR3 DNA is TGCGCCAGCAGCCAAGATCGTCCGGGAGTAGGTAATGAGCAGTTCTTC. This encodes CASSQDRPGVGNEQFF.

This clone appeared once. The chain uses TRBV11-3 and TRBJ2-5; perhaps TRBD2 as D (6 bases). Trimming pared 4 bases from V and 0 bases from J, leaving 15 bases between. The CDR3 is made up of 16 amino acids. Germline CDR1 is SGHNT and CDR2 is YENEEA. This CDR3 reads CASSSSRDWYQETQYF. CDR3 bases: TGTGCCAGCAGCTCATCCCGGGACTGGTACCAAGAGACCCAGTACTTC.

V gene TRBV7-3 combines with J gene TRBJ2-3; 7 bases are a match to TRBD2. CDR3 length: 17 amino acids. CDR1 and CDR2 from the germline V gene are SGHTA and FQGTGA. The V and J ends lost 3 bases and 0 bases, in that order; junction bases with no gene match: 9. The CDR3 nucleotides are TGTGCCAGCAGCTTCGATCGGCGGGGGAGGAGCACAGATACGCAGTATTTT. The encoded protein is CASSFDRRGRSTDTQYF.

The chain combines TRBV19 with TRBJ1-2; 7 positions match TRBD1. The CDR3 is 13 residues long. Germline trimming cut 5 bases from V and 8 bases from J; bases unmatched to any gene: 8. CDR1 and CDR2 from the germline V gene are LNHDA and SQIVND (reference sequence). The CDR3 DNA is TGTGCCAGTAGTTGGACAGGCATGGACGGCTACACCTTC. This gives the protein CASSWTGMDGYTF.

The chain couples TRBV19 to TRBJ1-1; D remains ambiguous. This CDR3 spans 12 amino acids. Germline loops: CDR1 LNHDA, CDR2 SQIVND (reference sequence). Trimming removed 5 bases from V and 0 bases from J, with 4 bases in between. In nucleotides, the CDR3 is TGTGCCAGTAGTTTCGTGAACACTGAAGCTTTCTTT. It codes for CASSFVNTEAFF.

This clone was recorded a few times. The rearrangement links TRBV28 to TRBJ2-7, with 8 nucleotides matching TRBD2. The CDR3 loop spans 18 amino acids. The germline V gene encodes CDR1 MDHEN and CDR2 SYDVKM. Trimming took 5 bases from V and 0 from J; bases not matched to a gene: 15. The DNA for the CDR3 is TGTGCCAGCAGTAACGAATATCCCGGGGGGGACTTCTCCTACGAGCAGTACTTC. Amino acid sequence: CASSNEYPGGDFSYEQYF.

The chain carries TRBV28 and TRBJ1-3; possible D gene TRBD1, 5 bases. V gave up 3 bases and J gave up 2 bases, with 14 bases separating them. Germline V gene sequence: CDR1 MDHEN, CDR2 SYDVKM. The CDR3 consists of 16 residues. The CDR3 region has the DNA TGTGCCAGCAGTTTGTCGGGGGGGGTTGCTGGAAACACCATATATTTT. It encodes CASSLSGGVAGNTIYF.

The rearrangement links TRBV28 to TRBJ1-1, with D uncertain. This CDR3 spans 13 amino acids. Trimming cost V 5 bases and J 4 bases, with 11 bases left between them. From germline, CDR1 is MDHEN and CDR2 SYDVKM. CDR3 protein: CASSRRSGTEAFF. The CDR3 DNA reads TGTGCCAGCAGTAGACGTAGCGGCACTGAAGCTTTCTTT.

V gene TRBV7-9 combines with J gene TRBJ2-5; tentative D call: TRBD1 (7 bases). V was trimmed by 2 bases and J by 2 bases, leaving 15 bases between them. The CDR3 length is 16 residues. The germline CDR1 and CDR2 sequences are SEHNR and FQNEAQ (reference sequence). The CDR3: CASSLSFRGRQETQYF. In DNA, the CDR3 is TGTGCCAGCAGCTTATCATTCAGGGGGAGGCAAGAGACCCAGTACTTC.

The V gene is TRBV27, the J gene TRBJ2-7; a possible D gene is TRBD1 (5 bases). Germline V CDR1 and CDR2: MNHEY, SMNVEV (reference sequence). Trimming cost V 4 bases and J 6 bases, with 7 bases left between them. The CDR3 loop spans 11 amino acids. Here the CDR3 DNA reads TGTGCCAGCAGTTGGGGCCGCGAGCAGTACTTC. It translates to CASSWGREQYF.

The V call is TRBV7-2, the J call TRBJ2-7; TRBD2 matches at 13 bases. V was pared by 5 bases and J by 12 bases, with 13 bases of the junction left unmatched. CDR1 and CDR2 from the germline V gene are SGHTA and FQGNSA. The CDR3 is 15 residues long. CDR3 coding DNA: TGTGCCAGCAGCGCGGGACTAGCGGGGTCACTAGGGGCGTACTTC. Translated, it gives CASSAGLAGSLGAYF.

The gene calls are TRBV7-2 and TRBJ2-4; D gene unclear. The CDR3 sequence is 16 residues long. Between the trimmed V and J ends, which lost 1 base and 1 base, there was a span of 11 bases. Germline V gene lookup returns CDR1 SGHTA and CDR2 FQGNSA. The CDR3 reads CASSLDTRLAKNIQYF. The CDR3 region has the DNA TGTGCCAGCAGCTTAGATACTCGTCTGGCCAAAAACATTCAGTACTTC.

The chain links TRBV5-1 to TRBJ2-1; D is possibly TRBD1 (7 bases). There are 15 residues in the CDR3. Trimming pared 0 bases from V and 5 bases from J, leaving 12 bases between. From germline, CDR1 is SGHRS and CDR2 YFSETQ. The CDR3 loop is CASSLADREDNEQFF. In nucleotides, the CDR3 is TGCGCCAGCAGCTTGGCCGACAGGGAGGACAATGAGCAGTTCTTC.

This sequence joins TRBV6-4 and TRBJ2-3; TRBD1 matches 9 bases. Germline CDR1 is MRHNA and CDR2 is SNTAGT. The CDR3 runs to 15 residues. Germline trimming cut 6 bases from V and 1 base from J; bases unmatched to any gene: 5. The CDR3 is CASSEGQGGTDTQYF. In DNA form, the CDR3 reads TGTGCCAGCAGCGAGGGACAGGGCGGCACAGATACGCAGTATTTT.

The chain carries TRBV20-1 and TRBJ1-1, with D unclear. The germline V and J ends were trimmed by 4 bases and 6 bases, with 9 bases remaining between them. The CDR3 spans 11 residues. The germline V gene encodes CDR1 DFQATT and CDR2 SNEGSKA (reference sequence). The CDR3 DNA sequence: TGCAGTGCTACCGCGTTTTCTGAAGCTTTCTTT. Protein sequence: CSATAFSEAFF.

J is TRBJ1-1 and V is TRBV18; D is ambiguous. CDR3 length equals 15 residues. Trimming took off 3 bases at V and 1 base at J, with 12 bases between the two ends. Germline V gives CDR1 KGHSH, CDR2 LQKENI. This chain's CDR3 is CASSPEPTPNTEAFF. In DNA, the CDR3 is TGTGCCAGCTCACCCGAGCCGACACCGAACACTGAAGCTTTCTTT.

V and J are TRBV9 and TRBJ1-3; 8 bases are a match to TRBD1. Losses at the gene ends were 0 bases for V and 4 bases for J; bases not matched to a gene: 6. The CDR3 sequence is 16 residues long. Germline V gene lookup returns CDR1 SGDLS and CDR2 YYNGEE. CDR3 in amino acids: CASSVDPTGGGNTIYF. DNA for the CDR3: TGTGCCAGCAGCGTAGACCCCACAGGGGGGGGAAACACCATATATTTT. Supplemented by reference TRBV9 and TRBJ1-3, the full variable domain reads DSGVTQTPKHLITATGQRVTLRCSPRSGDLSVYWYQQSLDQGLQFLIQYYNGEERAKGNILERFSAQQFPDLHSELNLSSLELGDSALYFCASSVDPTGGGNTIYFGEGSWLTVV.

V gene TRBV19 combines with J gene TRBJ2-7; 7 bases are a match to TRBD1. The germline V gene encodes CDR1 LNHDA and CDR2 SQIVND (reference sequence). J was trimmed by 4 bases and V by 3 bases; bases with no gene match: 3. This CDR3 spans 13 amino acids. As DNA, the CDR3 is TGTGCCAGTAGTATTGGGACAGTATACGAGCAGTACTTC. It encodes CASSIGTVYEQYF. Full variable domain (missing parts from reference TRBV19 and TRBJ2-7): DGGITQSPKYLFRKEGQNVTLSCEQNLNHDAMYWYRQDPGQGLRLIYYSQIVNDFQKGDIAEGYSVSREKKESFPLTVTSAQKNPTAFYLCASSIGTVYEQYFGPGTRLTVT.

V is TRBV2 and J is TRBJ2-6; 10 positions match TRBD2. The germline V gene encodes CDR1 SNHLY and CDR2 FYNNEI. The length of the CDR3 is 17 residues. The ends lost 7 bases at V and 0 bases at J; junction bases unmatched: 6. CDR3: CASKPGLAPSGANVLTF. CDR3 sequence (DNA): TGTGCCAGCAAGCCGGGACTAGCGCCCTCTGGGGCCAACGTCCTGACTTTC.

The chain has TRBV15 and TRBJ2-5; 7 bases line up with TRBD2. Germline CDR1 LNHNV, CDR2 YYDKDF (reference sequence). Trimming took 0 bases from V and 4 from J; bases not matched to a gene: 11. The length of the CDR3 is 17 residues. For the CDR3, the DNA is TGTGCCACCAGCAGAGATCAGAGACTAGCAAGATTAGAGACCCAGTACTTC. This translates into CATSRDQRLARLETQYF.